One and the same sample provided the 27 T cell receptor beta chains below, sequenced in a study of blood T cell repertoires in COVID-19. Using immunoSEQ multiplex PCR, the repertoire was profiled, and TCRdb retains in-frame clones only, with some absent. The data contain roughly 180,000 clones, around four fifths of them singletons. Sample: PBMCs or T cells enriched from blood (not recorded which). The source of these receptors is a woman aged 45-65 years who had recovered from COVID-19.

This sequence joins TRBV10-3 and TRBJ2-5; the match to TRBD2 covers 7 bases. The CDR3 runs to 15 residues. Germline V gene data show CDR1 as ENHRY and CDR2 as SYGVKD. V was clipped by 6 bases and J by 0 bases; unmatched bases: 7. The CDR3 DNA follows: TGTGCCATCAGCCCAGCGGGACTGCACCAAGAGACCCAGTACTTC. Translating it yields CAISPAGLHQETQYF.

This chain links TRBV28 with TRBJ2-4; TRBD1 is a possible D gene (6 bases). Germline-derived CDR1 and CDR2 are MDHEN and SYDVKM. The CDR3 consists of 14 residues. Trimming stripped 6 bases from V and 7 bases from J, with 16 bases between. This CDR3 is CASSAQGNRNIQYF. The CDR3 DNA follows: TGTGCCAGCAGCGCACAGGGAAACCGGAACATTCAGTACTTC.

In this sample, this clone turned up once. This chain uses TRBV4-2 with TRBJ1-6; 8 bases match TRBD1. V shed 0 bases and J 4 bases; nucleotides not matched to a gene: 11. Germline CDR1 reads LGHNA; CDR2 reads YNFKEQ. The CDR3 sequence is 19 residues long. Here the CDR3 DNA reads TGTGCCAGCAGCCAAGAATACGGATCAGGGGGCGCTTATAATTCACCCCTCCACTTT. Protein sequence: CASSQEYGSGGAYNSPLHF.

V and J are TRBV27 and TRBJ2-2; 11 bases align to TRBD1. The trim removed 5 bases at V and 7 bases at J, leaving 9 bases unmatched. The CDR3 is 16 residues long. Per the germline V gene, CDR1 is MNHEY and CDR2 is SMNVEV (reference sequence). This chain's CDR3 is CASSIRTGGSSGELFF. Here the CDR3 DNA reads TGTGCCAGCAGTATTAGGACAGGGGGCAGTAGCGGGGAGCTGTTTTTT.

The rearrangement joins TRBV5-1 to TRBJ1-1; no firm D call. The CDR3 length is 14 residues. Germline CDR1 is SGHRS and CDR2 is YFSETQ. Trimming shortened V by 4 bases and J by 1 base, and 11 bases separated the two germline ends. The CDR3 DNA follows: TGCGCCAGCAGCCATGGACGGGGGAACACTGAAGCTTTCTTT. It encodes CASSHGRGNTEAFF. Complete variable domain (other parts from reference TRBV5-1 and TRBJ1-1): KAGVTQTPRYLIKTRGQQVTLSCSPISGHRSVSWYQQTPGQGLQFLFEYFSETQRNKGNFPGRFSGRQFSNSRSEMNVSTLELGDSALYLCASSHGRGNTEAFFGQGTRLTVV.

The chain has TRBV19 and TRBJ2-1; TRBD1 agrees at 9 bases. Germline CDR1 is LNHDA and CDR2 is SQIVND (reference sequence). This CDR3 has 17 amino acids. With V trimmed by 5 bases and J by 2 bases, 10 bases remained unmatched. Here the CDR3 DNA reads TGTGCCAGTAGTTCTCTCGGTGGGACAGGGACCTACAATGAGCAGTTCTTC. This codes for CASSSLGGTGTYNEQFF.

This clone was counted between two and nine times. The sample has other DNA sequences that encode this CDR3 too. J is TRBJ2-7 and V is TRBV18; TRBD1 aligns across 7 bases. V was clipped by 3 bases and J by 2 bases; unmatched bases: 4. In germline, CDR1 is KGHSH, CDR2 LQKENI. This CDR3 contains 14 residues. CDR3 residues: CASSPRQGTYEQYV. The CDR3 coding sequence is TGTGCCAGCTCACCTCGACAGGGTACCTACGAGCAGTACGTC.

The rearrangement uses TRBV28 and TRBJ2-5; D possibly corresponds to TRBD1 (6 bases). The CDR3 is 14 amino acids. The germline CDR1 and CDR2 sequences are MDHEN and SYDVKM. Deletions cut 5 bases from V and 5 bases from J, with 15 bases between. The DNA of the CDR3 is TGTGCCAGCAGTCCGGACAGATTTGGGGAGACCCAGTACTTC. It yields the protein CASSPDRFGETQYF. Full variable domain (missing parts from reference TRBV28 and TRBJ2-5): DVKVTQSSRYLVKRTGEKVFLECVQDMDHENMFWYRQDPGLGLRLIYFSYDVKMKEKGDIPEGYSVSREKKERFSLILESASTNQTSMYLCASSPDRFGETQYFGPGTRLLVL.

J is TRBJ1-5 and V is TRBV12-5; weak D call: TRBD1 (6 bases). Trimming stripped 6 bases from V and 5 bases from J, with 17 bases between. The CDR3 has 15 amino acids. Looked up from germline, CDR1 is LGHNT and CDR2 is FRNRAP. The CDR3 reads CASGSPGHPYQPQHF. The CDR3 region has the DNA TGTGCTAGTGGGTCACCGGGACACCCGTATCAGCCCCAGCATTTT.

The chain is built from TRBV7-8 and TRBJ1-3, with D possibly being TRBD1 (6 bases). The CDR3 length is 17 residues. Per the germline V gene, CDR1 is SGHVS and CDR2 is FQNEAQ. The V end lost 3 bases, the J end lost 0 bases, and 15 bases lay between the germline ends. This CDR3 reads CASSFVDRYHSGNTIYF. For the CDR3, the DNA is TGTGCCAGCAGCTTTGTAGACAGGTACCACTCTGGAAACACCATATATTTT.

The rearrangement joins TRBV6-5 to TRBJ2-1; D is perhaps TRBD1 (5 bases). Per germline, CDR1 MNHEY and CDR2 SVGAGI. The CDR3 totals 13 residues. Trimming took 4 bases from V and 8 from J, leaving 12 bases between them. The CDR3 region is CASSLSGRDEQFF. The CDR3 nucleotides are TGTGCCAGCAGTTTGTCAGGGCGCGATGAGCAGTTCTTC.

The chain joins TRBV30 to TRBJ1-1; 7 nucleotides match TRBD1. Germline CDR1 is GTSNPN and CDR2 is SVGIG (reference sequence). Trimming cost V 4 bases and J 4 bases; bases outside gene matches: 6. CDR3 size: 13 residues. The CDR3 loop reads CAWTTGASTEAFF. The DNA for the CDR3 is TGTGCCTGGACAACAGGGGCGAGCACTGAAGCTTTCTTT.

The chain combines TRBV5-4 with TRBJ1-5; the D is unclear. The germline gives CDR1 SGHNT, CDR2 YYREEE (reference sequence). The CDR3 sequence is 12 residues long. With 4 bases removed from V and 9 bases from J, the gap between germline ends came to 11 bases. CDR3 in DNA: TGTGCCAGCAGCCTCGGAGGCCCGCCCCAGCATTTT. It yields the protein CASSLGGPPQHF.

This clone has only one observation. The chain combines TRBV14 with TRBJ2-1, with 7 positions matching TRBD2. This CDR3 has 16 residues. Looked up from germline, CDR1 is SGHDN and CDR2 is FVKESK. V gave up 2 bases and J gave up 3 bases; unmatched junction bases: 7. CDR3 bases: TGTGCCAGCAGCCAAACGACGGGAGGTTACTACAATGAGCAGTTCTTC. It translates to CASSQTTGGYYNEQFF. Drawing the rest from reference TRBV14 and TRBJ2-1, the complete variable domain is EAGVTQFPSHSVIEKGQTVTLRCDPISGHDNLYWYRRVMGKEIKFLLHFVKESKQDESGMPNNRFLAERTGGTYSTLKVQPAELEDSGVYFCASSQTTGGYYNEQFFGPGTRLTVL.

The rearrangement links TRBV18 to TRBJ2-7; D remains ambiguous. The CDR3 loop spans 15 amino acids. V lost 3 bases and J lost 6, with 18 bases in between. Per germline, CDR1 KGHSH and CDR2 LQKENI. CDR3 protein: CASSPEMTGSGEQYV. CDR3 in DNA: TGTGCCAGCTCACCGGAAATGACTGGGTCGGGCGAGCAGTACGTC.

This clone occurred once. The chain employs TRBV5-1 and TRBJ2-3; no reliable D call. With 7 bases removed from V and 5 bases from J, the gap between germline ends came to 17 bases. The germline V gene encodes CDR1 SGHRS and CDR2 YFSETQ. This CDR3 region has 14 residues. This CDR3 reads CASGLGSFGDTQYF. Here the CDR3 DNA reads TGCGCCAGCGGGCTGGGCTCCTTTGGAGATACGCAGTATTTT.

This chain uses TRBV4-2 with TRBJ1-2, with D unclear. V dropped 1 base and J dropped 5 bases, with 8 bases sitting between them. Germline loops: CDR1 LGHNA, CDR2 YNFKEQ. The CDR3 runs 13 residues. The CDR3 protein is CASSQVEGYGYTF. The CDR3 nucleotides are TGTGCCAGCAGCCAAGTTGAGGGATATGGCTACACCTTC.

The CDR3: CASSEMGGSTDTQYF. The CDR3 coding sequence is TGTGCCAGCAGTGAAATGGGAGGAAGCACAGATACGCAGTATTTT. This chain links TRBV6-1 with TRBJ2-3; perhaps TRBD2 as D (6 bases). Looked up from germline, CDR1 is MNHNS and CDR2 is SASEGT. This CDR3 is 15 amino acids long. The V gene lost 2 bases and the J gene lost 0 bases, with 9 bases spanning the gap.

This rearrangement joins TRBV12-3 or TRBV12-4 to TRBJ1-6; D not resolved. The CDR3 extends over 13 amino acids. V was shortened by 2 bases and J by 10 bases, with 9 bases between the two germline ends. The CDR3 sequence: CASSLYAGSPLHF. The CDR3, as DNA: TGTGCCAGCAGTTTATACGCAGGATCACCCCTCCACTTT.

The chain links TRBV27 to TRBJ2-1; D is ambiguous. Germline-derived CDR1 and CDR2 are MNHEY and SMNVEV (reference sequence). The V gene lost 6 bases and the J gene lost 0 bases, with 6 bases spanning the gap. This CDR3 comprises 13 residues. The CDR3 DNA is TGTGCCAGCAGCCAGCGCTCCTACAATGAGCAGTTCTTC. Translating gives CASSQRSYNEQFF.

This chain links TRBV15 with TRBJ2-1; 7 bases are shared with TRBD2. Germline CDR1 reads LNHNV; CDR2 reads YYDKDF (reference sequence). V shed 0 bases, J shed 7 bases, and the junction held 9 bases outside the gene matches. The CDR3 has 16 amino acids. The CDR3 nucleotides are TGTGCCACCAGCAGAGATAGGGGCGGGAGTGGAAATGAGCAGTTCTTC. It translates to CATSRDRGGSGNEQFF.

This chain joins TRBV7-9 and TRBJ1-6, with a weak D call TRBD1 (5 bases). The CDR3 is 15 amino acids. Germline values: CDR1 SEHNR, CDR2 FQNEAQ (reference sequence). V shed 1 base and J shed 8 bases, with 12 bases lying between them. The CDR3 region has the DNA TGTGCCAGCAGCTTAGGTCGGGGGAGTCATTCACCCCTCCACTTT. This codes for CASSLGRGSHSPLHF.

This chain uses TRBV11-2 with TRBJ1-5; D perhaps matches TRBD1 (5 bases). V was pared by 5 bases and J by 0 bases, with 14 bases between. CDR3 length equals 16 residues. The V gene's germline CDR1 is SGHAT and CDR2 FQNNGV. The CDR3 sequence: CASSHRSGPSNQPQHF. CDR3 DNA: TGTGCCAGCAGCCACAGGTCAGGGCCTAGCAATCAGCCCCAGCATTTT.

V gene TRBV19 combines with J gene TRBJ2-1; 8 nucleotides align to TRBD2. Germline values: CDR1 LNHDA, CDR2 SQIVND (reference sequence). CDR3 length: 15 amino acids. V lost 9 bases, J lost 2 bases, and 9 bases stayed unmatched. The CDR3 sequence: CASRVAGSTYNEQFF. The CDR3, as DNA: TGTGCCAGCCGTGTAGCGGGGTCAACCTACAATGAGCAGTTCTTC.

In its sample, this clone was seen once. The chain combines TRBV5-4 with TRBJ2-5, with D possibly matching TRBD2 (6 bases). Trimming removed 6 bases at V and 0 bases at J, with 18 bases between. Germline V gives CDR1 SGHNT, CDR2 YYREEE (reference sequence). CDR3 length: 16 residues. This chain's CDR3 is CASTPNSGLNQETQYF. The CDR3 nucleotides are TGTGCCAGCACCCCAAATTCGGGACTGAACCAAGAGACCCAGTACTTC.

This clone was found once. For the CDR3, the DNA is TGTGCCAGCAGGGGGAGACAGGTTTGGACGCTGAACGAGCAGTACGTC. Residues: CASRGRQVWTLNEQYV. The V gene is TRBV2, the J gene TRBJ2-7, with D maybe TRBD1 (6 bases). V shed 6 bases and J shed 5 bases, with 23 bases lying between them. This CDR3 comprises 16 residues. From germline, CDR1 is SNHLY and CDR2 FYNNEI.

The chain combines TRBV19 with TRBJ1-1, with 8 bases identical to TRBD1. Per the germline V gene, CDR1 is LNHDA and CDR2 is SQIVND (reference sequence). With 7 bases clipped from V and 1 base from J, the junction kept 14 bases outside the gene matches. CDR3 length: 17 residues. Here the CDR3 reads CASIGTGQRGPNTEAFF. The CDR3 DNA follows: TGTGCCAGTATTGGGACAGGCCAACGGGGGCCGAACACTGAAGCTTTCTTT.